This T cell receptor beta chain was retrieved from a study of blood T cell repertoires in COVID-19. Study summary: Samples taken during acute and convalescent COVID-19 were collected in the United States, Italy and Spain. The analysed material was cDNA or gDNA that came from T cells, B-cell-depleted T cells, or PBMCs.

Patients in Seattle were enrolled during active infection, then followed longitudinally. Only in-frame clones appear in the TCRdb table, and some are missing; sequencing was by immunoSEQ multiplex PCR. Here the sample spans roughly 250,000 clones, 84% being singletons. The germline gives CDR1 LGHDT, CDR2 YNNKEL (reference sequence). With 5 bases removed from V and 5 bases from J, the gap between germline ends came to 9 bases. The CDR3 covers 12 residues. Input material: peripheral blood. The gene calls are TRBV3-1 (or the pseudogene TRBV3-2) and TRBJ1-2; a possible D gene is TRBD1 (5 bases). The clonotype was recovered from a person aged 70 to 79 with COVID-19, enrolled during active disease. The CDR3 coding sequence is TGTGCCAGCAGCACAGGATATTATGGCTACACCTTC. Protein: CASSTGYYGYTF.